This TCR beta chain was profiled in a study of blood T cells in healthy people across ages. This CDR3 has 14 amino acids. Trimming cost V 4 bases and J 7 bases, with 11 bases left between them. Germline V gene sequence: CDR1 SGHTA, CDR2 FQGNSA. Overall study findings and caveats: Long-lived donors had more naive CD4+ cells and higher diversity than aged donors.

This clonotype has more than one count but fewer than ten. The antigen is undetermined. For the second PCR, which ran for roughly 6 to 11 cycles, a sample-barcoded 5' primer and a J-beta primer mix were used. TCRdb re-called the 5' RACE reads with MiXCR, one entry per CDR3 protein. The table includes 700,000 or so distinct CDR3 sequences, 35% to 50% detected once. This clonotype originated in a man older than 75 in good health. Material for sequencing was blood. The chain combines TRBV7-2 with TRBJ1-6; perhaps TRBD1 as D (6 bases). CDR3 sequence reads: CASSSLQGNSPLHF. The CDR3 region has the DNA TGTGCCAGCAGCTCCCTTCAGGGGAATTCACCCCTCCACTTT.